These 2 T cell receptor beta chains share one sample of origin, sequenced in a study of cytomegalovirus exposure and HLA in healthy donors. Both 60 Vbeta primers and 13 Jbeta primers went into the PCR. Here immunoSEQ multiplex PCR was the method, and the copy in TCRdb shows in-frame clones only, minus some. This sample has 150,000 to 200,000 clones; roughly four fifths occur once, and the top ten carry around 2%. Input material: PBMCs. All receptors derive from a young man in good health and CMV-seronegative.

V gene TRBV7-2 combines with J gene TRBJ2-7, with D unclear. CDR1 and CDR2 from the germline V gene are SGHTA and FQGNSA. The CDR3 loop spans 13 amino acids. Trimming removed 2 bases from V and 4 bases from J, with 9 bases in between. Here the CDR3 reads CASSLTRWYEQYF. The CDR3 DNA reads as TGTGCCAGCAGCTTAACTCGGTGGTACGAGCAGTACTTC.

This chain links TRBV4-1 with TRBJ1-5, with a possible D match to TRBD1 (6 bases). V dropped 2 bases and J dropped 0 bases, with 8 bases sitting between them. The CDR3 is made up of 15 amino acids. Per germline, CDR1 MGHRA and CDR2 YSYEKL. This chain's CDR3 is CASSQKDSSNQPQHF. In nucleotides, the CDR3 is TGCGCCAGCAGCCAAAAGGACAGTAGCAATCAGCCCCAGCATTTT.